The source of this T cell receptor beta chain is a study of a mutant IDH1 vaccine in newly diagnosed glioma. Study details: Treated patients had a mean age of about 44 years and an approximately 60% male, 37.5% female split. Previous treatment comprised radiotherapy, temozolomide, or both, mostly both.

Time point meaning: week 11, during vaccination. In the vaccine, a single dose held 300 ug of the mutant IDH1 20-mer peptide, along with topical imiquimod. Donors had new IDH1-mutant astrocytomas of WHO grade 3 or 4 (ATRX-lost). Assay: immunoSEQ multiplex PCR; the TCRdb copy retains only in-frame clones and omits some. The repertoire holds over 55,000 clones, about nine tenths seen once, with under 2% in the top ten. This clone appeared a few times. Antigen specificity is unknown. This clonotype was obtained from a man aged 35 to 55 with glioma. The starting material was PBMCs, obtained from a glioma patient whose treatment included an IDH1 peptide vaccine.

CDR3 sequence reads: CASSGVKDRDSPLHF. CDR3 coding DNA: TGCGCCAGCAGTGGGGTAAAGGACAGAGATTCACCCCTCCACTTT. J is TRBJ1-6 and V is TRBV10-2, with D perhaps matching TRBD1 (6 bases). The CDR3 spans 15 residues. V gave up 4 bases and J gave up 8 bases, with 15 bases separating them. The germline gives CDR1 WSHSY, CDR2 SAAADI.